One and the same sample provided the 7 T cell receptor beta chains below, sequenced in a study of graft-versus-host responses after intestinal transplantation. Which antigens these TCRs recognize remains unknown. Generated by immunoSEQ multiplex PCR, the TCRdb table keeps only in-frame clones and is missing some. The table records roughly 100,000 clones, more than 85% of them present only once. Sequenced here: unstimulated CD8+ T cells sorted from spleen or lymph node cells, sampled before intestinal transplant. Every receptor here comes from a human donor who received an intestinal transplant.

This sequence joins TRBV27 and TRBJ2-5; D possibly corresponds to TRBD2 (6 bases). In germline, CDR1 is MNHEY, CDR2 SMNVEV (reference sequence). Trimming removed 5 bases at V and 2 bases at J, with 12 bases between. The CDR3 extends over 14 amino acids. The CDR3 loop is CASSPPGGQETQYF. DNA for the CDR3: TGTGCCAGCAGTCCCCCCGGGGGTCAAGAGACCCAGTACTTC.

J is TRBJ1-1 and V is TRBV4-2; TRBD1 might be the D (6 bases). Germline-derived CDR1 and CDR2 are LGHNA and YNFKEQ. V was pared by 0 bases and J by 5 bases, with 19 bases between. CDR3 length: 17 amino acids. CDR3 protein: CASSQDGRAGARTEAFF. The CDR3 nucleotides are TGTGCCAGCAGCCAAGATGGTCGCGCAGGGGCGAGAACTGAAGCTTTCTTT.

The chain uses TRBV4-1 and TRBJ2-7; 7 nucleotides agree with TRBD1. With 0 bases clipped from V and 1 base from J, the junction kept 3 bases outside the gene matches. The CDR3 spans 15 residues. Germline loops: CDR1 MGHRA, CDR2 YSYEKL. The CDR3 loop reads CASSQDPTGSYEQYF. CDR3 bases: TGCGCCAGCAGCCAAGATCCGACAGGGTCCTACGAGCAGTACTTC.

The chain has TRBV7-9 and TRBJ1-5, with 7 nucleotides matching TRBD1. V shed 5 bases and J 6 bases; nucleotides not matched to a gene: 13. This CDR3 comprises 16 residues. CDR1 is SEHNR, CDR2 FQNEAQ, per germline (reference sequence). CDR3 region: CASSQGRQGLAQPQHF. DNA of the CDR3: TGTGCCAGCAGCCAAGGCCGACAGGGACTGGCTCAGCCCCAGCATTTT.

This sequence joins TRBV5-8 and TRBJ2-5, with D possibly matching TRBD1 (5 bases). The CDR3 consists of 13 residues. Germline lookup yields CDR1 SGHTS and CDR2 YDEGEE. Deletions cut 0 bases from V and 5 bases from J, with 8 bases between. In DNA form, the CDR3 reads TGTGCCAGCAGCTTGGGGGGCAGCGAGACCCAGTACTTC. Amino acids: CASSLGGSETQYF.

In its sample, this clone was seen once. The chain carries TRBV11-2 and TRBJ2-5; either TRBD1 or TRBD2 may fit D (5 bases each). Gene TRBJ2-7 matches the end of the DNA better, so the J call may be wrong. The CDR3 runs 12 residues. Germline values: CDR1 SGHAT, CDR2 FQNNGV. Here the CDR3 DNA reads TGTGCCAGCAGCTTGGGGGTCCACGAGCAGTACTTC. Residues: CASSLGVHEQYF.

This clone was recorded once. The CDR3: CATSGANQPQHF. The DNA for the CDR3 is TGTGCCACCTCAGGTGCGAATCAGCCCCAGCATTTT. This chain links TRBV7-9 with TRBJ1-5; D is undetermined. Trimming removed 10 bases at V and 4 bases at J, with 11 bases between. There are 12 residues in the CDR3. Germline V CDR1 and CDR2: SEHNR, FQNEAQ (reference sequence). Full variable domain (missing parts from reference TRBV7-9 and TRBJ1-5): DTGVSQNPRHKITKRGQNVTFRCDPISEHNRLYWYRQTLGQGPEFLTYFQNEAQLEKSRLLSDRFSAERPKGSFSTLEIQRTEQGDSAMYLCATSGANQPQHFGDGTRLSIL.